This T cell receptor (beta chain) was captured in a study of response to subunit inactivated influenza vaccine. TCRdb independently ran MiXCR on the RT-PCR reads; one entry per CDR3 protein. The table has roughly 540,000 distinct CDR3 sequences, around 25% seen once. This clonotype showed up just a few times. This CDR3 comprises 13 residues. The ends were cut back, 9 bases at V and 5 bases at J, with 17 bases in the middle. CDR1 SGHTS and CDR2 YDEGEE come from the germline V gene. The same specimen was also included in a second study, on T cells expressing NK-cell markers. That paper states: cDNA encoding TCR beta was synthesized via 5'RACE template switching incorporating UMIs. In the group of eight sequenced donors, seven were HCMV-seropositive and one was seronegative. The contribution of dominant NKG2C+ clonotypes to CD8+ T cells in more than five donors was roughly 1.0-7.5%. These clonotypes also led the CD3+CD56-NKG2C+ fraction in a handful of donors.

The TCR originated in a man between 50 and 59 years old who received an inactivated influenza vaccine. The sequencing here drew on CD4+ T cells sorted from PBMCs, taken 12 days after vaccination. V is TRBV5-8 and J is TRBJ2-5; D is possibly TRBD2 (6 bases). CDR3 bases: TGTGCCACCCAAGGAAGGGCGGGGGAGACCCAGTACTTC. This translates into CATQGRAGETQYF.